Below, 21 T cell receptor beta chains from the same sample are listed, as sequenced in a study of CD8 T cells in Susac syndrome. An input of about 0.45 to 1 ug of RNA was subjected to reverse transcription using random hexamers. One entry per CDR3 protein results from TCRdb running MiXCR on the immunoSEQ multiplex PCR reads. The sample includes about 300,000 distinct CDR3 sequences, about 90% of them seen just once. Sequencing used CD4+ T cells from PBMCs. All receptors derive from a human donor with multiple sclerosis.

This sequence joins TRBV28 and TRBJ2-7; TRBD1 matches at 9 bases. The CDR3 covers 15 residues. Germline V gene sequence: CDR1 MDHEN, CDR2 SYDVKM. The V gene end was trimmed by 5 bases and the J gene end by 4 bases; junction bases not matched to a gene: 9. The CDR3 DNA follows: TGTGCCAGCAGTGCCCCCGGGACAGGGAGGTACGAGCAGTACTTC. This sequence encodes CASSAPGTGRYEQYF.

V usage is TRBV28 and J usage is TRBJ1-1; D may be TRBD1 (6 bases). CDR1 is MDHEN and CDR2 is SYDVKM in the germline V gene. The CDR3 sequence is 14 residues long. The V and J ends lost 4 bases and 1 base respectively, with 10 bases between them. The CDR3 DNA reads TGTGCCAGCAGTTCGGGGGGGGCGAACACTGAAGCTTTCTTT. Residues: CASSSGGANTEAFF.

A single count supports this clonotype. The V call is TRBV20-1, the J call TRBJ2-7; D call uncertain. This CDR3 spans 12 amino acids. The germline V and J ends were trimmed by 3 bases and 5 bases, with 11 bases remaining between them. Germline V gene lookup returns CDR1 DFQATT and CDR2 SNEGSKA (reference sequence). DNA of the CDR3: TGCAGTGCTAGGTTTAGTCAGAACGAGCAGTACTTC. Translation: CSARFSQNEQYF.

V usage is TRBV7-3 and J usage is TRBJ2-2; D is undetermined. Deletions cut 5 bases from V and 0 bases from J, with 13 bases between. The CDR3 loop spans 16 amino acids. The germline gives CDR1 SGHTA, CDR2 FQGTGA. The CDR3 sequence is CASSPRSLANTGELFF. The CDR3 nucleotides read TGTGCCAGCAGCCCCAGGAGTCTAGCGAACACCGGGGAGCTGTTTTTT.

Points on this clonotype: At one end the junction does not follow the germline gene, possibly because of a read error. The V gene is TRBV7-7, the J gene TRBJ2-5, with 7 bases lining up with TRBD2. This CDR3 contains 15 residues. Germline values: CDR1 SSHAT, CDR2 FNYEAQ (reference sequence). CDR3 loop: CASSAGGGSKETQYF. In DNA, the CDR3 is TGTGCTAGCAGCGCCGGCGGGGGATCAAAGGAGACCCAGTACTTC.

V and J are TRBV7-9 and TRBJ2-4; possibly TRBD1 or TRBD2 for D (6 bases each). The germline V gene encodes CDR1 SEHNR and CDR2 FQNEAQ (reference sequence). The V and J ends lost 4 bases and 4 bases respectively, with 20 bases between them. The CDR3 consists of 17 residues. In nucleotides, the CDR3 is TGTGCCAGCAGCTCTTCCGGGGGCTCAACTATAAAAAACATTCAGTACTTC. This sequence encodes CASSSSGGSTIKNIQYF.

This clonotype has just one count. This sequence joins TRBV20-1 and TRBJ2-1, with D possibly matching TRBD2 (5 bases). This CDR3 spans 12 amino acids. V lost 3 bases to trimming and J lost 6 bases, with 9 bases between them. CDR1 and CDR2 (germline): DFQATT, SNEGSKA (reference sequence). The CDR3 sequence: CSASMAGNEQFF. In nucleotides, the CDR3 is TGCAGTGCTAGTATGGCGGGCAATGAGCAGTTCTTC.

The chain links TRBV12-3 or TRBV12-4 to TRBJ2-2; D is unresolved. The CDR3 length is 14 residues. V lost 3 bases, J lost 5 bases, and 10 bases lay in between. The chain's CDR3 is CASSLDPWTGELFF. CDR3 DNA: TGTGCCAGCAGTTTGGACCCCTGGACCGGGGAGCTGTTTTTT.

CDR3 sequence: CASSLTQRETQYF. The CDR3, as DNA: TGCGCCAGCAGCTTGACCCAGAGAGAGACCCAGTACTTC. The rearrangement joins TRBV5-1 to TRBJ2-5; unclear D gene. Germline CDR1 reads SGHRS; CDR2 reads YFSETQ. The CDR3 consists of 13 residues. Trimming left V 1 base short and J 4 bases short, with 8 bases between.

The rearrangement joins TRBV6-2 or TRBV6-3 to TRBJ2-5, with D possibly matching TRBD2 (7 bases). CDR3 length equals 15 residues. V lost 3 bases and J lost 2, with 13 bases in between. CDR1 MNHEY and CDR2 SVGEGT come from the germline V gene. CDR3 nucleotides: TGTGCCAGCAGTTATCTACAGGGAGGGCAAGAGACCCAGTACTTC. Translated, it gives CASSYLQGGQETQYF.

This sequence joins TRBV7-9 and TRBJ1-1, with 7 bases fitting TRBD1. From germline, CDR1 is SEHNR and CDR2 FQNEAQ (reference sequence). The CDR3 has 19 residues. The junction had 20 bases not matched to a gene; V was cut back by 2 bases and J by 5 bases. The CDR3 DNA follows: TGTGCCAGCAGCTTAATCACCCACCGGGACAGATCGAAGGAGACTGAAGCTTTCTTT. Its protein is CASSLITHRDRSKETEAFF.

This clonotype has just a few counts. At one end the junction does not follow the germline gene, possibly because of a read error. The CDR3 coding sequence is TGTGCCAGCAGCTTGGAACTAAATGAAAAACTGTTTTTT. Protein: CASSLELNEKLFF. The genes are TRBV5-1 and TRBJ1-4, with D uncertain. This CDR3 contains 13 residues. CDR1 is SGHRS, CDR2 YFSETQ, per germline.

CDR3 residues: CASSSLRGINYGYTF. In DNA form, the CDR3 reads TGTGCCAGCAGCTCCCTCAGGGGGATCAACTATGGCTACACCTTC. V gene TRBV11-2 combines with J gene TRBJ1-2, with 7 bases lining up with TRBD1. Germline CDR1 is SGHAT and CDR2 is FQNNGV. The CDR3 runs to 15 residues. The V and J ends lost 4 bases and 2 bases, in that order; junction bases with no gene match: 7.

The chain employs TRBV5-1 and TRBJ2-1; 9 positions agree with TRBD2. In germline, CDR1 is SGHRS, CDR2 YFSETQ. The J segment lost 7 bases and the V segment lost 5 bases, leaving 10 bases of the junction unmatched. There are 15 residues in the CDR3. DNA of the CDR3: TGCGCCAGCAGTCCCCCGGCTAGCGGGGATAATGAGCAGTTCTTC. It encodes CASSPPASGDNEQFF.

CDR3 nucleotides: TGTGCCAGTAGTATCCTAGTGGGGGATACGCAGTATTTT. Encoded protein: CASSILVGDTQYF. This chain uses TRBV19 with TRBJ2-3, with D hard to call. CDR3 size: 13 residues. Trimming cost V 3 bases and J 6 bases, with 10 bases left between them. The germline V gene encodes CDR1 LNHDA and CDR2 SQIVND (reference sequence).

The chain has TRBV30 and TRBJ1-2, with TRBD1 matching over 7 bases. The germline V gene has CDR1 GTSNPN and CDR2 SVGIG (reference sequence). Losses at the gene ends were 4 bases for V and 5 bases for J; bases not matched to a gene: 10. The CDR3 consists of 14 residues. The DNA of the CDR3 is TGTGCCTGGAACCGGGGACAGCTCACATATGGCTACACCTTC. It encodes CAWNRGQLTYGYTF.

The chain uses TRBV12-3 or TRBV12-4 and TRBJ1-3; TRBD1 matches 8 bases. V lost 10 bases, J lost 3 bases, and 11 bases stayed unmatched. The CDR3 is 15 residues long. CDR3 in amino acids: CANTPDRGDGNTIYF. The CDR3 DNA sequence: TGTGCCAACACCCCAGACAGGGGAGATGGAAACACCATATATTTT.

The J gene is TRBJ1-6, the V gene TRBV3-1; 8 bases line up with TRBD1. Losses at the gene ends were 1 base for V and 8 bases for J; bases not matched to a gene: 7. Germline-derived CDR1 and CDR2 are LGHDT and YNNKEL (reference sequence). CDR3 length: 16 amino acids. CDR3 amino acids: CASSQGPGTGDSPLHF. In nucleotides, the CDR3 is TGTGCCAGCAGCCAAGGTCCCGGGACAGGAGATTCACCCCTCCACTTT. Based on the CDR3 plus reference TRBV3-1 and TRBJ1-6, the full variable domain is DTAVSQTPKYLVTQMGNDKSIKCEQNLGHDTMYWYKQDSKKFLKIMFSYNNKELIINETVPNRFSPKSPDKAHLNLHINSLELGDSAVYFCASSQGPGTGDSPLHFGNGTRLTVT.

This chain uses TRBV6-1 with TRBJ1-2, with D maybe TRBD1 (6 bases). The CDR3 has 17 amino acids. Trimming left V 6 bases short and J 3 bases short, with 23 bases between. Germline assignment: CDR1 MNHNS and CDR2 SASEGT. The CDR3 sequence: CASRRQTWGPEDYGYTF. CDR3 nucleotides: TGTGCCAGCAGGCGACAAACCTGGGGGCCGGAGGACTATGGCTACACCTTC.

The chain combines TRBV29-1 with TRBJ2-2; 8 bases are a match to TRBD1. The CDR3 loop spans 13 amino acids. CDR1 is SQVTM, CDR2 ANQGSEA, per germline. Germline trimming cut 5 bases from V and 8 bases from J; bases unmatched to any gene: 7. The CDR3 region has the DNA TGCAGCGTTAAGGACAGGGCTGAGGGGGAGCTGTTTTTT. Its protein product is CSVKDRAEGELFF.

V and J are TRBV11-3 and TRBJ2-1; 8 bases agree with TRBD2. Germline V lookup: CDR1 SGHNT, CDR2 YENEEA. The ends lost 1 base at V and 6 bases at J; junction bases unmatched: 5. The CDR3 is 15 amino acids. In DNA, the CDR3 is TGTGCCAGCAGCTTAGCCAGCGGGGGACCCAATGAGCAGTTCTTC. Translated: CASSLASGGPNEQFF.